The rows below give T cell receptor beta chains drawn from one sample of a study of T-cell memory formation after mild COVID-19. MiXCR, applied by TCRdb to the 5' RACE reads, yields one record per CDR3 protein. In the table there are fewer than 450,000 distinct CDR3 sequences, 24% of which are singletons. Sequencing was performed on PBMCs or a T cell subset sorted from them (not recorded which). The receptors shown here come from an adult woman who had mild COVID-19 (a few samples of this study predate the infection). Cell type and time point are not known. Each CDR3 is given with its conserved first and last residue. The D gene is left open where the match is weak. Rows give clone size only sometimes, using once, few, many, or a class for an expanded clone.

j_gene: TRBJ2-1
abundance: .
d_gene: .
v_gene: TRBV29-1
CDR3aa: CSVRDYEQFF
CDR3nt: TGCAGCGTGAGGGACTATGAGCAGTTCTTC

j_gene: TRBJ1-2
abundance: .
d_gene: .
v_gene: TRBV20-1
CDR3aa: CSASEGGNYGYTF
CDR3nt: TGCAGTGCGAGCGAGGGGGGGAACTATGGCTACACCTTC

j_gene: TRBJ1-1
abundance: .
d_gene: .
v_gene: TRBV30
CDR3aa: CAWSAENWDLIGF
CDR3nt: TGTGCCTGGAGTGCGGAAAACTGGGACCTTATCGGATTT

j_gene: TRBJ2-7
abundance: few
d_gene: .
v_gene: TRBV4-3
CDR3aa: CASSHGKGTPYEQYF
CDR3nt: TGCGCCAGCAGCCATGGGAAGGGGACCCCCTACGAGCAGTACTTC

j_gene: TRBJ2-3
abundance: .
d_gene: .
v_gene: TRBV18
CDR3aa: CASSPTGGLTDTQYF
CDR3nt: TGTGCCAGCTCACCAACAGGCGGACTCACAGATACGCAGTATTTT

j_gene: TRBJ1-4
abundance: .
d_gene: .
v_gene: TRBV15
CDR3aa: CATSGSFGKEKLFF
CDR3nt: TGTGCCACCAGCGGGTCTTTCGGCAAGGAAAAACTGTTTTTT

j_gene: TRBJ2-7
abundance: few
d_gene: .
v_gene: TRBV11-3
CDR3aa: CASSLSQGPYEQYF
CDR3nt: TGTGCCAGCAGCCTCTCGCAGGGACCCTACGAGCAGTACTTC

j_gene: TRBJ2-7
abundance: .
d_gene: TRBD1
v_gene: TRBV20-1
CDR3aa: CSARGQNYEQYF
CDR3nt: TGCAGTGCTAGGGGACAGAACTACGAGCAGTACTTC

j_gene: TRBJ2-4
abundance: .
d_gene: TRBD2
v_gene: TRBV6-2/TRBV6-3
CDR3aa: CASSYVAGVTGAKNIQYF
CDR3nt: TGTGCCAGCAGTTACGTCGCGGGAGTTACCGGAGCCAAAAACATTCAGTACTTC

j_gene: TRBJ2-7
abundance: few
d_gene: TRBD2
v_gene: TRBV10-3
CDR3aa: CAISGIGTTNSYEQYF
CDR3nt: TGTGCCATCAGTGGGATCGGGACTACCAACTCCTACGAGCAGTACTTC

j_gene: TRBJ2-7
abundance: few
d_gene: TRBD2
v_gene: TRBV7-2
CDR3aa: CASSFRVGGSGYEQYF
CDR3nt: TGTGCCAGCAGCTTTCGGGTTGGCGGGAGTGGCTACGAGCAGTACTTC

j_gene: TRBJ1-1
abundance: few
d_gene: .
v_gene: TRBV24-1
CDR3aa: CATSDFTGTEAFF
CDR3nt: TGTGCCACCAGTGATTTTACAGGCACTGAAGCTTTCTTT

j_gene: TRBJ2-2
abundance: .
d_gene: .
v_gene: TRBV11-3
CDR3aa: CASSSSRGGGELFF
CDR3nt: TGTGCCAGCAGCTCGTCTAGGGGCGGCGGGGAGCTGTTTTTT

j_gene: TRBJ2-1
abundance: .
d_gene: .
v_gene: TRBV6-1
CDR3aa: CASTGEWRNEQFF
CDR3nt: TGTGCCAGCACCGGGGAATGGCGTAACGAGCAGTTCTTC

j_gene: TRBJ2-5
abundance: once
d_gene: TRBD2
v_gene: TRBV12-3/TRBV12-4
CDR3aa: CASERRGGFKGGETQYF
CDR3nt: TGTGCCAGCGAGCGGCGGGGAGGGTTTAAAGGTGGAGAGACCCAGTACTTC

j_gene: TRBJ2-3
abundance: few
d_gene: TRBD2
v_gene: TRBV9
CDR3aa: CASSVATSPTDTQYF
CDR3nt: TGTGCCAGCAGCGTAGCGACTAGCCCTACAGATACGCAGTATTTT

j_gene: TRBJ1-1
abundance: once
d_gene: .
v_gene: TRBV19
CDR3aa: CASSGDLRGGTEAFF
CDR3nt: TGTGCCAGTAGTGGGGACCTAAGGGGTGGCACTGAAGCTTTCTTT

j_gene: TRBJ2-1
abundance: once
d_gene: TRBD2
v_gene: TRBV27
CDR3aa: CASTFLRGVYNEQFF
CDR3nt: TGTGCCAGCACCTTCCTTCGGGGGGTCTACAATGAGCAGTTCTTC

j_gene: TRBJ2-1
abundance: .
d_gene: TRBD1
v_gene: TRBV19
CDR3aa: CASSKGQRSYNEQFF
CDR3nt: TGTGCCAGTAGTAAGGGACAGAGATCCTACAATGAGCAGTTCTTC

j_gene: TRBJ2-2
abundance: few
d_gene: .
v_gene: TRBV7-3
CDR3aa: CASSLRRTQANTGELFF
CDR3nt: TGTGCCAGCAGCTTACGGCGGACCCAAGCGAACACCGGGGAGCTGTTTTTT

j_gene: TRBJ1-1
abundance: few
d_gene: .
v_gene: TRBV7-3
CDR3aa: CASSLTGRDTEAFF
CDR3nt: TGTGCCAGCAGCTTAACAGGGAGGGACACTGAAGCTTTCTTT

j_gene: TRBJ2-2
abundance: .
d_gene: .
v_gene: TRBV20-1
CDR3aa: CSARDRWRTRTGELFF
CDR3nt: TGCAGTGCTAGAGATCGGTGGCGAACAAGGACCGGGGAGCTGTTTTTT

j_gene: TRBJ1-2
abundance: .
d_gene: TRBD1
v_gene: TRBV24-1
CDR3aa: CATRKTGNYGYTF
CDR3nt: TGTGCCACCAGGAAGACAGGGAACTATGGCTACACCTTC

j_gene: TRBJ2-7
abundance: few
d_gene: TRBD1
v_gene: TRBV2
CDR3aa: CASSEMAGTAKVTYEQYF
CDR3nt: TGTGCCAGCAGTGAAATGGCCGGGACAGCCAAGGTTACCTACGAGCAGTACTTC

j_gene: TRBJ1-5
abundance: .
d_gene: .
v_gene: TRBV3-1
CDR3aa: CASSQDRRGQPQHF
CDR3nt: TGTGCCAGCAGCCAAGATAGAAGAGGACAGCCCCAGCATTTT

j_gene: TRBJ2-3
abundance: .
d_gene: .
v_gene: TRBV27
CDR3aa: CASSLWGPNTDTQYF
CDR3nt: TGTGCCAGCAGTTTGTGGGGTCCGAACACAGATACGCAGTATTTT

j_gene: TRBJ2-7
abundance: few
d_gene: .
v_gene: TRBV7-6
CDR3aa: CASSLASGQGEQYF
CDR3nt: TGTGCCAGCAGCTTAGCTTCAGGGCAGGGCGAGCAGTACTTC

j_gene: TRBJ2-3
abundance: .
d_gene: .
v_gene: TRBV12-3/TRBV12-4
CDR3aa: CASTLSGVPGQVDTQYF
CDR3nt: TGTGCCAGCACCCTAAGTGGCGTACCGGGACAAGTAGATACGCAGTATTTT

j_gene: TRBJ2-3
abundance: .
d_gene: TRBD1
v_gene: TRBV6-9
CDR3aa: CASTVGTASTDTQYF
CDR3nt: TGTGCCAGCACCGTCGGGACAGCTAGCACAGATACGCAGTATTTT

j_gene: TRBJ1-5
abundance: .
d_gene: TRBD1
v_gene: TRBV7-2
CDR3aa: CASSYPRTGDLQPQHF
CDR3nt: TGTGCCAGCAGCTATCCCAGGACAGGGGACCTTCAGCCCCAGCATTTT

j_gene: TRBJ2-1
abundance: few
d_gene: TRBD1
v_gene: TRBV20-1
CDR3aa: CSAGQGYGSYNEQFF
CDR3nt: TGCAGTGCTGGACAGGGTTATGGCTCCTACAATGAGCAGTTCTTC

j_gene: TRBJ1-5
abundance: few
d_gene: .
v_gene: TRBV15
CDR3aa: CATSAGGRGNQPQHF
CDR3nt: TGTGCCACCAGTGCGGGGGGGAGAGGCAATCAGCCCCAGCATTTT

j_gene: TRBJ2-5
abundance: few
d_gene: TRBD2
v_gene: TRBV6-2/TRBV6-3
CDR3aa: CASSYSLASGEETQYF
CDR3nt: TGTGCCAGCAGTTACTCGCTCGCTAGCGGAGAAGAGACCCAGTACTTC

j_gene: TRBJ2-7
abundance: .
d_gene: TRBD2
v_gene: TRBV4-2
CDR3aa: CASSQDSETSTHEQYF
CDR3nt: TGTGCCAGCAGCCAAGATTCCGAGACTAGCACCCACGAGCAGTACTTC

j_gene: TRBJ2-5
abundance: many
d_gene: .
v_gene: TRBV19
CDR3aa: CASSETGTSGETQYF
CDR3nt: TGTGCCAGTAGTGAAACCGGGACATCGGGAGAGACCCAGTACTTC

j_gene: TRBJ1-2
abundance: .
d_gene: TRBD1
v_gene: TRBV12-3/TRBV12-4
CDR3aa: CASSRDRTDGYTF
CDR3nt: TGTGCCAGCAGTCGGGACAGGACGGATGGCTACACCTTC

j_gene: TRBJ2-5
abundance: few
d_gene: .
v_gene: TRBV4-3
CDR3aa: CASSQDIGELGETQYF
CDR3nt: TGCGCCAGCAGCCAAGATATTGGGGAGTTAGGAGAGACCCAGTACTTC

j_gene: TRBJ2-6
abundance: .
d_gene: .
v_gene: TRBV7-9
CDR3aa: CASSFHFSGANVLTF
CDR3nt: TGTGCCAGCAGCTTTCACTTCTCTGGGGCCAACGTCCTGACTTTC

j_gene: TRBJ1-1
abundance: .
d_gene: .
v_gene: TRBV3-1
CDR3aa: CASSDNGLNTEAFF
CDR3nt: TGTGCCAGCAGCGATAATGGGTTGAACACTGAAGCTTTCTTT

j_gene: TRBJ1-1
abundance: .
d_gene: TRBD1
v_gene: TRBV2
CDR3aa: CASSEKMPWDRGKNTEAFF
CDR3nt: TGTGCCAGCAGTGAAAAAATGCCCTGGGACAGGGGGAAAAACACTGAAGCTTTCTTT

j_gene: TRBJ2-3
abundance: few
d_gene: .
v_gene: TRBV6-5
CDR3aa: CASSYWGENTDTQYF
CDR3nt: TGTGCCAGCAGTTACTGGGGGGAGAACACAGATACGCAGTATTTT

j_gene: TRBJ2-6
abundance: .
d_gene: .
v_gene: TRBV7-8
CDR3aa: CASSLGGNSGANVLTF
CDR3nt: TGTGCCAGCAGCTTAGGCGGGAACTCTGGGGCCAACGTCCTGACTTTC

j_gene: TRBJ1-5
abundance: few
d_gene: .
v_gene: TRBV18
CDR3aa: CASSPVSNQPQHF
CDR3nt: TGTGCCAGCTCACCAGTGAGCAATCAGCCCCAGCATTTT

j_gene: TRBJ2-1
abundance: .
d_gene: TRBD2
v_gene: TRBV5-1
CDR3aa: CASSLEQRGGLEQFF
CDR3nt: TGCGCCAGCAGCTTGGAACAACGGGGGGGCCTAGAGCAGTTCTTC

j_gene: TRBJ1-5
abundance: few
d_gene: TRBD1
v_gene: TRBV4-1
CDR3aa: CASSQVGQGSNQPQHF
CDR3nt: TGCGCCAGCAGCCAAGTGGGACAGGGTAGCAATCAGCCCCAGCATTTT

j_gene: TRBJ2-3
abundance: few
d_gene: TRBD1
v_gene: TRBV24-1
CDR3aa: CATSETGATDTQYF
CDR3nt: TGTGCCACCAGTGAGACAGGGGCAACAGATACGCAGTATTTT

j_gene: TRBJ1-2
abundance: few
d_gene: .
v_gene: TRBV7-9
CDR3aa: CASSSDRIVSVGYTF
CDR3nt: TGTGCCAGCAGCTCAGACAGGATTGTTTCAGTTGGCTACACCTTC

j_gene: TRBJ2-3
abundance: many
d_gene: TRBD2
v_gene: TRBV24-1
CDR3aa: CATSDLGTSGDTQYF
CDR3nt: TGTGCCACCAGTGATTTGGGGACTAGCGGAGATACGCAGTATTTT

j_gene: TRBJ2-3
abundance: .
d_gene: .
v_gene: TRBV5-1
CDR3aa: CASSGQGMLASTDTQYF
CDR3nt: TGCGCCAGCAGTGGTCAGGGAATGTTGGCGAGCACAGATACGCAGTATTTT